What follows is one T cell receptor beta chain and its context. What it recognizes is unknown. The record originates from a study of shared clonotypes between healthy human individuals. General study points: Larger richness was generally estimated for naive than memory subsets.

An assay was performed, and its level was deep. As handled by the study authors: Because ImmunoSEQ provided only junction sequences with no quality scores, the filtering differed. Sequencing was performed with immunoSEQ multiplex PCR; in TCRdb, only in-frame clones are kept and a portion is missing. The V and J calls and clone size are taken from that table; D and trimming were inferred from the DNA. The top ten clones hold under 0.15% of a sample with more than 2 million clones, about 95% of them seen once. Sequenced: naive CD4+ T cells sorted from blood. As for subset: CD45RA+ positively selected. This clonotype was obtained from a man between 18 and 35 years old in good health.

The CDR3 is CASSLDRTGVEYF. CDR3 nucleotide sequence: TGCGCCAGCAGCTTAGATCGGACAGGGGTTGAGTACTTC. V gene TRBV5-1 combines with J gene TRBJ2-7; 9 bases align to TRBD1. Unmatched junction bases numbered 8, after V lost 2 bases and J lost 11 bases. The CDR3 runs to 13 residues. Germline V lookup: CDR1 SGHRS, CDR2 YFSETQ.